This T cell receptor (beta chain) was sequenced for a study of early T cells in non-severe SARS-CoV-2 infection. Study summary: Chains were not paired, and sequencing was done on bulk RNA from unsorted whole blood.

Individually, cDNA molecules had unique molecular identifiers attached to them. A single record per CDR3 protein comes from TCRdb applying MiXCR to the 5' RACE reads. The sample contains 40,000 to 50,000 distinct CDR3 sequences, about 5.2% of which appear only once. CDR1 is MNHNY, CDR2 SVGAGI, per germline (reference sequence). There are 15 residues in the CDR3. V dropped 4 bases and J dropped 2; count of bases not matched to a gene: 6. Sequenced material: whole blood, taken at baseline. The J gene is TRBJ2-7, the V gene TRBV6-6, with 9 bases that match TRBD2. This sequence was found in an adult who was a healthcare worker with PCR-confirmed SARS-CoV-2 infection or an uninfected control (not recorded which). CDR3 protein: CASSSRGRAPYEQYF. DNA of the CDR3: TGTGCCAGCAGTTCACGCGGGAGGGCCCCCTACGAGCAGTACTTC.